The clone carrying this T cell receptor (beta chain) was counted many times. Its specificity is unknown. The entry originates in a study of metastatic and nonmetastatic thyroid tumors. Study-level results: A significant increase in TCR beta diversity was reportedly seen in malignant thyroid tumors relative to benign nodules, in blood and tumor.

In the study's own analysis: Building a distant-metastasis classifier for papillary thyroid cancer drew on CDR3 differences across clinicopathological groups. TCRdb reanalyzed the PCR reads via MiXCR. The V and J calls come from TCRdb's annotation, not from the publication. The table has 35,000 to 50,000 clones, less than 20% seen once. The CDR3 has 15 residues. V was clipped by 4 bases and J by 4 bases; unmatched bases: 3. Per germline, CDR1 KGHDR and CDR2 SFDVKD. Each patient came to thyroid surgery without any prior treatment (of any kind). The sequenced sample consisted of tumor tissue. The chain uses TRBV24-1 and TRBJ1-5, with 10 bases aligning to TRBD1. The TCR sequence derives from a female donor with papillary thyroid cancer or a benign thyroid nodule (not recorded which). Some clones in this sample may be carry-over from other donors' samples. The CDR3 DNA reads as TGTGCCACCAGTGACAGGACAGGGGGAAATCAGCCCCAGCATTTT. Amino acid sequence: CATSDRTGGNQPQHF.